This T cell receptor (beta chain) was obtained from a study of tumor-infiltrating lymphocytes in primary liver carcinoma. About the study: Patients were men and women aged 30 to 69 years. Whole-study results and caveats: It was in tumors, not blood, that the top-250-clone fraction was significantly higher (p = 0.039).

This clonotype was observed a handful of times. As yet, its antigen is unknown. Germline CDR1 and CDR2: MNHEY and SVGEGT. The CDR3 extends over 15 amino acids. Trimming removed 6 bases at V and 8 bases at J, with 22 bases between. The study extracted blood RNA from unsorted whole blood and also extracted germline DNA. Starting from 500 ng of total RNA, TCR beta cDNA was produced with a primer in the constant region. Slightly modified ARM-PCR, run as three nested multiplex PCR rounds, produced the TCR beta libraries. The opening two PCR rounds, about 11 cycles each, paired TRBV1-TRBV30 forward primers with a C-beta reverse primer. From the multiplex PCR reads, TCRdb called clonotypes with MiXCR, one entry per CDR3 protein. The table shows hundreds of thousands of distinct CDR3 sequences, with 50% to 75% occurring only once.

The chain combines TRBV6-2 or TRBV6-3 with TRBJ2-5; D is unclear. The sequence derives from a woman between 25 and 40 years old with primary liver carcinoma and hepatitis B virus infection. The source material was peripheral blood. CDR3 sequence: CASSPSHGRPFTQYF. The CDR3 DNA reads TGTGCCAGCAGCCCATCTCACGGCAGGCCATTTACCCAGTACTTC.